The T cell receptor (beta chain) described here comes from a study of T cell responses to AZD1222 COVID-19 vaccine. This clone has only a few counts. Antigen unknown. Points from the study as a whole: Clonal diversity was possibly underestimated, and the donors were mostly white British, with more females. Seropositivity was recorded at baseline in only five to seven AZD1222 recipients. Dominant CD4 TCR responses targeted spike regions 160-218 and 743-854. It was only after the peak T cell response that any repertoires were sampled.

Clones were read by immunoSEQ multiplex PCR, and TCRdb kept only the in-frame ones, dropping some. The table shows 100,000 to 150,000 clones, with more than 70% occurring only once. V lost 5 bases and J lost 9, with 17 bases in between. The CDR3 has 15 residues. Per the germline V gene, CDR1 is SGHTA and CDR2 is FQGTGA. This receptor was taken from an adult in good health. Sample: peripheral blood, taken on day 0 of AZD1222 vaccination. This chain joins TRBV7-3 and TRBJ1-6; a weak D match, TRBD1 (5 bases). The CDR3 here is CASSLQGQGGSPLHF. DNA for the CDR3: TGTGCCAGCAGCCTGCAGGGCCAGGGTGGTTCACCCCTCCACTTT.